The rows below give T cell receptor beta chains drawn from one sample of a study of T cell repertoires in cytomegalovirus infection. The antigens these receptors bind are not known. TCRdb processed the reads anew with MiXCR; each CDR3 protein has one entry. The sample lists hundreds of thousands of distinct CDR3 sequences; 33% were seen once. The sample here was cultured PBMCs, taken from culture after CMV antigen stimulation. The receptors shown here come from a human donor in good health (CMV status not recorded). Some clones in this sample may be carry-over from other donors' samples. The CDR3 runs from the conserved cysteine through the conserved F or W. Fields, in order: V gene, clone size, D gene, J gene, CDR3 protein, CDR3 DNA. D genes are given only for firm matches. Expanded clones get a size class; other rows say once, few or many, or leave the size out.

>TRBV28|few|-|TRBJ1-4
CASSLWGAGEKLFF
TGTGCCAGCAGTTTATGGGGGGCGGGCGAAAAACTGTTTTTT
>TRBV7-8|-|-|TRBJ1-1
CASSYSRRNTEAFF
TGTGCCAGCAGCTATAGCCGGAGAAACACTGAAGCTTTCTTT
>TRBV9|-|-|TRBJ2-3
CASSVDGRFSTDTQYF
TGTGCCAGCAGCGTAGACGGGCGATTTAGCACAGATACGCAGTATTTT
>TRBV7-2|many|TRBD2|TRBJ2-1
CASSFGGTINEQFF
TGTGCCAGCAGCTTCGGCGGGACTATTAATGAGCAGTTCTTC
>TRBV19|-|TRBD1|TRBJ2-3
CASIGQGQDTQYF
TGTGCCAGTATCGGACAGGGACAAGATACGCAGTATTTT
>TRBV7-2|few|TRBD1|TRBJ1-2
CASSSDRGLGGYTF
TGTGCCAGCAGCTCTGACAGGGGGCTAGGCGGCTACACCTTC
>TRBV6-1|few|-|TRBJ1-2
CASSEAGGLYYGYTF
TGTGCCAGCAGTGAAGCTGGGGGGCTTTACTATGGCTACACCTTC
>TRBV5-5|few|-|TRBJ1-5
CASSVSGSNQPQHF
TGTGCCAGCAGCGTGTCAGGTAGCAATCAGCCCCAGCATTTT
>TRBV7-2|-|-|TRBJ1-3
CAAGRDGNTIYF
TGTGCCGCGGGCCGGGATGGAAACACCATATATTTT
>TRBV7-8|few|-|TRBJ2-7
CASSLAPGPYEQYF
TGTGCCAGCAGCTTAGCCCCGGGGCCCTACGAGCAGTACTTC
>TRBV6-6|few|TRBD1|TRBJ1-1
CASSYPRTGWWAEAFF
TGTGCCAGCAGTTACCCTCGGACAGGTTGGTGGGCTGAAGCTTTCTTT
>TRBV27|-|TRBD2|TRBJ2-1
CASRPSGGSSVLGNEQFF
TGTGCCAGCAGACCCTCAGGCGGGAGTTCAGTTTTAGGCAATGAGCAGTTCTTC
>TRBV7-9|few|TRBD1|TRBJ2-1
CASSSSQGLGEQFF
TGTGCCAGCAGCTCCTCACAGGGGCTAGGGGAGCAGTTCTTC
>TRBV10-3|-|-|TRBJ2-5
CAISGAEWRETQYF
TGTGCCATCAGTGGGGCAGAGTGGAGAGAGACCCAGTACTTC
>TRBV2|-|-|TRBJ1-2
CASAEIGRYGYTF
TGTGCCAGCGCGGAGATTGGGCGCTATGGCTACACCTTC
>TRBV7-8|-|TRBD1|TRBJ2-7
CASRADRVNNEQYF
TGTGCCAGCAGAGCAGACAGGGTAAACAACGAGCAGTACTTC
>TRBV7-2|-|TRBD1|TRBJ2-1
CASSVQGAYNEQFF
TGTGCCAGCAGCGTACAGGGGGCGTACAATGAGCAGTTCTTC
>TRBV7-2|many|TRBD2|TRBJ2-1
CASSFPTSGVFGEQFF
TGTGCCAGCAGCTTCCCGACTAGCGGGGTGTTTGGAGAGCAGTTCTTC
>TRBV6-5|-|-|TRBJ1-1
CASSYRGGGLEAFF
TGTGCCAGCAGTTACCGGGGGGGAGGTTTGGAAGCTTTCTTT
>TRBV7-6|few|-|TRBJ2-7
CASSLGLGIYEQYF
TGTGCCAGCAGCTTGGGGCTCGGGATCTACGAGCAGTACTTC
>TRBV20-1|once|TRBD2|TRBJ2-7
CSATSGGAFSYEQYF
TGCAGTGCGACTAGCGGGGGGGCGTTTAGCTACGAGCAGTACTTC
>TRBV19|-|-|TRBJ2-1
CASRPAGRLANEQFF
TGTGCCAGTAGACCAGCGGGTCGTCTCGCCAATGAGCAGTTCTTC
>TRBV10-3|-|TRBD1|TRBJ1-2
CAISESRDSIRYTF
TGTGCCATCAGTGAGTCGAGGGACAGTATTCGCTACACCTTC
>TRBV27|-|-|TRBJ1-6
CASSGGGYNSPLHF
TGTGCCAGCAGTGGGGGCGGCTATAATTCACCCCTCCACTTT
>TRBV3-1|-|-|TRBJ2-5
CASSQTAGETQYF
TGTGCCAGCAGCCAAACCGCCGGAGAGACCCAGTACTTC
>TRBV4-3|few|-|TRBJ1-4
CASSQEISQNEKLFF
TGCGCCAGCAGCCAAGAAATTAGCCAGAATGAAAAACTGTTTTTT
>TRBV20-1|few|-|TRBJ2-7
CSATHPRDFSYEQYF
TGCAGTGCTACCCACCCCCGGGACTTCTCCTACGAGCAGTACTTC
>TRBV7-6|-|TRBD1|TRBJ1-3
CASSFRGQPSGNTIYF
TGTGCCAGCAGCTTCAGGGGACAGCCCTCTGGAAACACCATATATTTT
>TRBV19|-|-|TRBJ1-5
CASTGHTEQPQHF
TGTGCCAGTACCGGGCATACAGAACAGCCCCAGCATTTT
>TRBV5-6|-|-|TRBJ1-1
CASSSSPGYTGTTEAFF
TGTGCCAGCAGCTCTTCCCCCGGATACACAGGGACCACTGAAGCTTTCTTT
>TRBV7-9|-|TRBD1|TRBJ2-7
CASSSGTGLSGLYEQYF
TGTGCCAGCAGCTCCGGGACAGGGTTATCGGGCCTCTACGAGCAGTACTTC
>TRBV7-2|many|-|TRBJ2-5
CASSPVETQYF
TGTGCCAGCAGCCCGGTTGAGACCCAGTACTTC
>TRBV15|few|TRBD1|TRBJ1-5
CATSRGLTGKAVQPQHF
TGTGCCACCAGCAGAGGTTTGACAGGGAAGGCAGTCCAGCCCCAGCATTTT
>TRBV11-2|-|TRBD2|TRBJ2-6
CASSLDLSWARGVSGANVLTF
TGTGCCAGCAGCTTAGATCTGAGTTGGGCCCGGGGGGTCTCTGGGGCCAACGTCCTGACTTTC
>TRBV20-1|few|-|TRBJ2-3
CSVVGSTDTQYF
TGCAGTGTAGTGGGGAGCACAGATACGCAGTATTTT
>TRBV7-2|many|-|TRBJ1-5
CASSLGGINQPQHF
TGTGCCAGCAGCTTAGGGGGGATCAATCAGCCCCAGCATTTT
>TRBV7-3|-|TRBD2|TRBJ2-3
CASSLTSGSGTDTQYF
TGTGCCAGCAGTTTGACTAGCGGGAGCGGCACAGATACGCAGTATTTT
>TRBV6-1|few|-|TRBJ1-3
CASSLNTGPSGNTIYF
TGTGCCAGCAGCCTGAACACAGGGCCTTCTGGAAACACCATATATTTT
>TRBV10-3|once|TRBD2|TRBJ2-1
CAISDLSGGDEQFF
TGTGCCATCAGTGATCTTAGCGGGGGAGATGAGCAGTTCTTC